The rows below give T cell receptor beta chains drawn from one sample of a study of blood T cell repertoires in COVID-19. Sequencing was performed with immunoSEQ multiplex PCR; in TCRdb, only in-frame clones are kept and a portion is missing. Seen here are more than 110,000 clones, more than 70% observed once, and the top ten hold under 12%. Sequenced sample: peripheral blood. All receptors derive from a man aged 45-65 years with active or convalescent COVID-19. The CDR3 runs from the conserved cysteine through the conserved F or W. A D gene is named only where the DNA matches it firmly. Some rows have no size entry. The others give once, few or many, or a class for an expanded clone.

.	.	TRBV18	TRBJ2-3	TGTGCCAGCTCCCTACTGAGCACAGATACGCAGTATTTT	CASSLLSTDTQYF
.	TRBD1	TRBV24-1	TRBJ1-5	TGTGCCACACGACAGGGTAACAATCAGCCCCAGCATTTT	CATRQGNNQPQHF
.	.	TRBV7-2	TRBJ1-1	TGTGCCAGCAGCGACCGGGACACCCAGAACACTGAAGCTTTCTTT	CASSDRDTQNTEAFF
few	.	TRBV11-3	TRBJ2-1	TGTGCCAGCAGCTTAGGGCAGTCCTACAATGAGCAGTTCTTC	CASSLGQSYNEQFF
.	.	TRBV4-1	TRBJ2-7	TGCGCCAGCAGCCCCCGGGAAGGACTATCCTACGAGCAGTACTTC	CASSPREGLSYEQYF
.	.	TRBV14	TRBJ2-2	TGTGCCAGCAGCCCCCGACAGGGAGGGCTGTTTTTT	CASSPRQGGLFF
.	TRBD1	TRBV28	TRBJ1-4	TGTGCCAGCACACATACGCACAGGGGTGAAAAACTGTTTTTT	CASTHTHRGEKLFF
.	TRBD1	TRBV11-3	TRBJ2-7	TGTGCCAGCAGCTTGGACAGGGATTACGAGCAGTACTTC	CASSLDRDYEQYF
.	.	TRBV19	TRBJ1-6	TGTGCCAGTAGTCCCAGAAATTCACCCCTCCACTTT	CASSPRNSPLHF
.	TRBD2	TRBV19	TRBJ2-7	TGTGCCAGTACCTCGACTAGCGGGTCCTACGAGCAGTACTTC	CASTSTSGSYEQYF
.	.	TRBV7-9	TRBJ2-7	TGTGCCAGCAGCTTATCCCTAGGTGGGTCCTACGAGCAGTACTTC	CASSLSLGGSYEQYF
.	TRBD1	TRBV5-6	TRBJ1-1	TGTGCCAGCAGCCTAGGACAGGGGGCTTTCTTT	CASSLGQGAFF
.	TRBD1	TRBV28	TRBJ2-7	TGTGCCAGCAGTTTTTTGGGACAGGTAACCTACGAGCAGTACTTC	CASSFLGQVTYEQYF
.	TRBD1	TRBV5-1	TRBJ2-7	TGCGCCAGCAGCCGGATGGGACAGGGTCACGAGCAGTACTTC	CASSRMGQGHEQYF
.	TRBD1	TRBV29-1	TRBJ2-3	TGCAGCGTTGGAACAGGGGCTTGGGATACGCAGTATTTT	CSVGTGAWDTQYF
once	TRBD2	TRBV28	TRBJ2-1	TGTGCCAGCAGTGAACCTAGCGGGACCTACAATGAGCAGTTCTTC	CASSEPSGTYNEQFF
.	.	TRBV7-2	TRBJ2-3	TGTGCCAGCAGCTTAGCACGGGTCGGGGGAGATACGCAGTATTTT	CASSLARVGGDTQYF